These 11 T cell receptor beta chains share one sample of origin, sequenced in a study of blood T cell repertoires in COVID-19. Generated by immunoSEQ multiplex PCR, the TCRdb table keeps only in-frame clones and is missing some. The table shows about 98,000 clones, with about 81% occurring only once. The sample comprised peripheral blood. The source of these receptors is a man older than 75 with acute or convalescent COVID-19.

This chain links TRBV10-3 with TRBJ1-4; 8 bases are shared with TRBD1. Germline V gene data show CDR1 as ENHRY and CDR2 as SYGVKD. The trim removed 6 bases at V and 8 bases at J, leaving 8 bases unmatched. This CDR3 is 14 amino acids long. The chain's CDR3 is CAISTGGSGEKLFF. Here the CDR3 DNA reads TGTGCCATCAGCACAGGGGGAAGTGGAGAAAAACTGTTTTTT.

This clone has more than one count but fewer than ten. The V and J genes are TRBV27 and TRBJ2-2; D remains ambiguous. Germline assignment: CDR1 MNHEY and CDR2 SMNVEV (reference sequence). V lost 3 bases and J lost 8, with 4 bases in between. The CDR3 has 11 residues. The CDR3 coding sequence is TGTGCCAGCAGTTTTAGAGGGGAGCTGTTTTTT. Its translation is CASSFRGELFF.

V is TRBV4-3 and J is TRBJ1-5, with D possibly TRBD1 on 5 matching bases. V lost 4 bases, J lost 4 bases, and 14 bases lay in between. From germline, CDR1 is LGHNA and CDR2 YSLEER. The CDR3 has 15 residues. CDR3 sequence reads: CASSPASGGNQPQHF. CDR3 DNA sequence: TGCGCCAGCAGCCCGGCGAGCGGGGGGAATCAGCCCCAGCATTTT.

This chain links TRBV7-9 with TRBJ2-7; the D is unclear. The CDR3 is made up of 12 amino acids. The V end lost 5 bases, the J end lost 7 bases, and 12 bases lay between the germline ends. In germline, CDR1 is SEHNR, CDR2 FQNEAQ (reference sequence). The CDR3 spells CASSPTSREQYF. The DNA for the CDR3 is TGTGCCAGCAGCCCGACAAGTAGGGAGCAGTACTTC.

The chain joins TRBV7-9 to TRBJ2-2, with a tentative D call TRBD2 (6 bases). The CDR3 contains 16 residues. The germline CDR1 and CDR2 sequences are SEHNR and FQNEAQ (reference sequence). The germline V and J ends were trimmed by 1 base and 11 bases, with 20 bases remaining between them. The CDR3 region is CASSLGRGRPRGELFF. Written as DNA, the CDR3 is TGTGCCAGCAGCTTAGGGCGGGGCAGGCCCCGGGGTGAGCTGTTTTTT.

This clone was detected a few times. The chain uses TRBV28 and TRBJ1-5, with D perhaps TRBD1 (5 bases). The CDR3 consists of 17 residues. Trimming took off 0 bases at V and 0 bases at J, with 12 bases between the two ends. Looked up from germline, CDR1 is MDHEN and CDR2 is SYDVKM. The CDR3 reads CASSLWDIKASNQPQHF. The CDR3 nucleotides read TGTGCCAGCAGTTTATGGGACATAAAGGCTAGCAATCAGCCCCAGCATTTT. Drawing the rest from reference TRBV28 and TRBJ1-5, the complete variable domain is DVKVTQSSRYLVKRTGEKVFLECVQDMDHENMFWYRQDPGLGLRLIYFSYDVKMKEKGDIPEGYSVSREKKERFSLILESASTNQTSMYLCASSLWDIKASNQPQHFGDGTRLSIL.

The J gene is TRBJ2-7, the V gene TRBV18; tentatively, D is TRBD1 (6 bases). The length of the CDR3 is 15 residues. V dropped 6 bases and J dropped 1 base, with 16 bases sitting between them. Germline CDR1 and CDR2: KGHSH and LQKENI. The CDR3 loop reads CASSPRTEGSYEQYF. CDR3 sequence (DNA): TGTGCCAGCTCCCCGCGGACAGAGGGTTCCTACGAGCAGTACTTC.

This chain uses TRBV18 with TRBJ1-1; D unclear. Germline V gene lookup returns CDR1 KGHSH and CDR2 LQKENI. The CDR3 contains 15 residues. Deletions cut 6 bases from V and 0 bases from J, with 14 bases between. CDR3 bases: TGTGCCAGCTCTCTCGTAGCAGTGATGAACACTGAAGCTTTCTTT. Translated, it gives CASSLVAVMNTEAFF.

The chain uses TRBV7-9 and TRBJ1-1; D remains unclear. CDR1 is SEHNR and CDR2 is FQNEAQ in the germline V gene (reference sequence). With 6 bases removed from V and 5 bases from J, the gap between germline ends came to 13 bases. The CDR3 contains 13 residues. The CDR3 nucleotides are TGTGCCAGCAGTAAGATGCGGCAGACTGAAGCTTTCTTT. It yields the protein CASSKMRQTEAFF.

This clone appeared once. The V call is TRBV30, the J call TRBJ2-7; the D gene is possibly TRBD1 (6 bases). Germline CDR1 and CDR2: GTSNPN and SVGIG (reference sequence). The CDR3 has 14 residues. The V end was cut by 4 bases, the J end by 5 bases, with 18 bases between. The CDR3 sequence is CAWTLRGQPNEQYF. The CDR3 bases are TGTGCCTGGACCCTACGGGGACAACCAAACGAGCAGTACTTC. Filled out from reference TRBV30 and TRBJ2-7, the complete variable domain reads SQTIHQWPATLVQPVGSPLSLECTVEGTSNPNLYWYRQAAGRGLQLLFYSVGIGQISSEVPQNLSASRPQDRQFILSSKKLLLSDSGFYLCAWTLRGQPNEQYFGPGTRLTVT.

This clone has more than one count but fewer than ten. This sequence joins TRBV6-5 and TRBJ1-2; 12 bases are a match to TRBD1. The CDR3 is 16 amino acids. V gave up 0 bases and J gave up 8 bases; unmatched junction bases: 7. Germline V CDR1 and CDR2: MNHEY, SVGAGI. The CDR3 sequence: CASSYSRDRGLKGYTF. In DNA, the CDR3 is TGTGCCAGCAGTTACTCGCGGGACAGGGGGCTCAAGGGCTACACCTTC.